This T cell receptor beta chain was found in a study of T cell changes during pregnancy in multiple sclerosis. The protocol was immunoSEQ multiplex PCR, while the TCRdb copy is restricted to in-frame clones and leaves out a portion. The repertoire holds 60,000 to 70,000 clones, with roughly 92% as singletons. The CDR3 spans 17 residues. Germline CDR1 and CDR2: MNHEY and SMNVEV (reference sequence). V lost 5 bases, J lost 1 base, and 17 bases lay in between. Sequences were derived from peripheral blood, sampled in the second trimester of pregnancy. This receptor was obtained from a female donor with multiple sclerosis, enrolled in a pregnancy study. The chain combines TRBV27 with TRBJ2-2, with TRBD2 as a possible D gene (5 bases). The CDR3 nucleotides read TGTGCCAGCAGTCCCGGATTACGGGGAAGGAACACCGGGGAGCTGTTTTTT. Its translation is CASSPGLRGRNTGELFF.